The clone carrying this T cell receptor (beta chain) has more than one count but fewer than ten. Antigen specificity is unknown. V gave up 4 bases and J gave up 10 bases, with 14 bases separating them. The CDR3 extends over 14 amino acids. CDR1 is MGHDK and CDR2 is SYGVNS in the germline V gene. This sample was included in a study of blood T cells in healthy people across ages. With a J-beta primer mix and a sample-barcoded 5' primer, a second PCR ran about 7 to 12 cycles. A 12-random-nucleotide template-switch adaptor tagged each cDNA molecule. Via MiXCR, TCRdb re-called the 5' RACE reads, giving one row per CDR3 protein. The data contain 1.5 million to 2 million distinct CDR3 sequences, approximately 32% of them singletons. Notes on the study in general: CMV status of donors was unknown, possibly confounding expanded clonotype changes. Relative to aged donors, long-lived donors carried more naive CD4+ cells and displayed higher diversity.

The source is a woman in her twenties or thirties in good health. Sequenced input: blood. The chain links TRBV25-1 to TRBJ1-6; D not resolved. CDR3 loop: CASSGGLNGSPLHF. The CDR3 nucleotides read TGTGCCAGCAGTGGAGGGTTGAATGGGTCACCCCTCCACTTT.